This TCR beta chain was obtained from a study of blood T cell repertoires in COVID-19. TCRdb's table, derived via immunoSEQ multiplex PCR, lists solely in-frame clones and lacks some. The table shows approximately 44,000 clones, with roughly 85% occurring only once. This receptor was taken from a man in his 60s with active COVID-19. The sequenced sample was peripheral blood.

CDR3 nucleotide sequence: TGTGCCATCAGTGCCGGGACTAGCGGGAGGGAGGCCATTCAGTACTTC. It translates to CAISAGTSGREAIQYF. The chain couples TRBV10-3 to TRBJ2-4, with TRBD2 matching 16 bases. V shed 4 bases, J shed 9 bases, and the junction held 6 bases outside the gene matches. CDR3 size: 16 residues. The germline V gene encodes CDR1 ENHRY and CDR2 SYGVKD.